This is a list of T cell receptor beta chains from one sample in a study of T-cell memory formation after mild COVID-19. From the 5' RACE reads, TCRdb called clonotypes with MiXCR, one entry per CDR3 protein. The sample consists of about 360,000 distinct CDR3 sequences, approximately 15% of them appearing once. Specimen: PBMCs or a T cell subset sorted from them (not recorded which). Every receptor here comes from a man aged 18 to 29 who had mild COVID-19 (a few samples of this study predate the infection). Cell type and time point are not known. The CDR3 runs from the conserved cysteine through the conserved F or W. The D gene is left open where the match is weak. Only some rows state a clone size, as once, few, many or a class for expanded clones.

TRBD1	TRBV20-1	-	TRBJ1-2	TGCAGTGCTAAGGACAGGGGCAACTATGGCTACACCTTC	CSAKDRGNYGYTF
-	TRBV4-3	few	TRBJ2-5	TGCGCCAGCAGCCAAGATCACGGAGTCGGGGAGACCCAGTACTTC	CASSQDHGVGETQYF
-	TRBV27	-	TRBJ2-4	TGTGCCAGCAGTCCAGCCAGTGCCCGGAGCATTCAGTACTTC	CASSPASARSIQYF
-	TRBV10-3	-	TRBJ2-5	TGTGCCATCAGTGAAGTTGTATGGGAGACCCAGTACTTC	CAISEVVWETQYF
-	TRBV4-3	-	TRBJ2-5	TGCGCCAGCAGCCAAGATGGGTGGGGTTTAGGTCGGGAGACCCAGTACTTC	CASSQDGWGLGRETQYF
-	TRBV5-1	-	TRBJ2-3	TGCGCCAGCAGCTTGGTAGGCATTGCTGTCTCAGATACGCAGTATTTT	CASSLVGIAVSDTQYF
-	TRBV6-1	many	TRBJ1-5	TGTGCCAGCACCTCAAGGGCAGACCCCATCGGGCAGCCCCAGCATTTT	CASTSRADPIGQPQHF
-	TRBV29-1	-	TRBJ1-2	TGCAGCGTTTCTGCGAACTATGGCTACACCTTC	CSVSANYGYTF
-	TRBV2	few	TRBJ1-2	TGTGCCAGCAGTAATCACAGGTCCCTCTATGGCTACACCTTC	CASSNHRSLYGYTF
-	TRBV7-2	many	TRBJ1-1	TGTGCCAGCAGCCCTAAGACAGGCCAGAACACTGAAGCTTTCTTT	CASSPKTGQNTEAFF
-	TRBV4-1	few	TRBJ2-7	TGCGCCAGCAGCCAAGCGAGAAACGAGCAGTACTTC	CASSQARNEQYF
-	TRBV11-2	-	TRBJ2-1	TGTGCCAGCAGCTTAGGACTCCCCCACAATGAGCAGTTCTTC	CASSLGLPHNEQFF
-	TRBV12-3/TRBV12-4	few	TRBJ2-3	TGTGCCAGCAGTTTGAGTGGGGGGGCCGGTACGCAGTATTTT	CASSLSGGAGTQYF